The clone carrying this T cell receptor (beta chain) came up a few times. Its cognate antigen is unknown. Unique-molecular-identifier-tagged TCR beta cDNA libraries were used. From around 0.96 to 9.9 million T cells, 400,000 to 500,000 cDNA molecules were obtained. TCRdb called the PCR reads again in MiXCR, with one record for every CDR3 protein. Of around 400,000 distinct CDR3 sequences listed, about a third are singletons. This entry is derived from a study of post-analysis software for immune sequencing data. Study background: Included among the disease courses, which were recorded for the cohort, were relapsing-remitting, secondary progressive and progressive-relapsing multiple sclerosis.

General study results and limits: Samples made in the same batch grouped tightly together by F measure. Five or six TRBV segments, including TRBV5-6, TRBV5-1 and TRBV20-1, were more frequent in patients than controls. The study found significantly lower normalized Chao1 diversity in multiple sclerosis patients than in controls.

V lost 4 bases and J lost 1, with 17 bases in between. This CDR3 region has 16 residues. Germline assignment: CDR1 SGHRS and CDR2 YFSETQ. This clonotype was obtained from a girl aged 10 to 17 with multiple sclerosis. The chain is built from TRBV5-1 and TRBJ2-5, with D perhaps matching TRBD1 or TRBD2 (5 bases each). The specimen was blood. DNA for the CDR3: TGCGCCAGCAGCGATGGGACGGGACCGGGCCAAGAGACCCAGTACTTC. Encoded protein: CASSDGTGPGQETQYF.